Below, 5 T cell receptor beta chains from the same sample are listed, as sequenced in a study of identical twins. TCRdb ran MiXCR on the 5' RACE reads and lists one entry per CDR3 protein. The sample yields some 690,000 distinct CDR3 sequences, 21% seen once. Another study also made use of these data, one on T cells expressing NK-cell markers.

The material sequenced was PBMCs. These receptors all stem from a woman aged 18-35 years in good health.

This clonotype was seen only a few times. This chain links TRBV2 with TRBJ2-3; either TRBD1 or TRBD2 may fit D (5 bases each). Deletions cut 6 bases from V and 7 bases from J, with 17 bases between. This CDR3 contains 14 residues. Per germline, CDR1 SNHLY and CDR2 FYNNEI. Here the CDR3 DNA reads TGTGCCAGCAGCTGGGACGCTAAAGGGCATACGCAGTATTTT. Residues: CASSWDAKGHTQYF.

This clonotype was counted a few times. The genes are TRBV20-1 and TRBJ2-1; 9 nucleotides align to TRBD2. After removal of 0 bases from V and 1 base from J, the junction contained 7 bases not matched to a gene. The CDR3 is 17 residues long. Per the germline V gene, CDR1 is DFQATT and CDR2 is SNEGSKA (reference sequence). Here the CDR3 DNA reads TGCAGTGCTAGAGATCGGTTAGCGGGAGAATCCTACAATGAGCAGTTCTTC. Its protein is CSARDRLAGESYNEQFF.

The chain is built from TRBV4-3 and TRBJ2-2, with 9 bases that match TRBD1. The CDR3 consists of 16 residues. Germline CDR1 LGHNA, CDR2 YSLEER. V lost 3 bases, J lost 7 bases, and 9 bases stayed unmatched. This CDR3 reads CASSQGDRGFGGELFF. The CDR3 DNA reads TGCGCCAGCAGCCAGGGAGACAGGGGGTTTGGCGGGGAGCTGTTTTTT.

This clonotype was detected a few times. The V gene is TRBV20-1, the J gene TRBJ2-1; 8 nucleotides agree with TRBD1. Germline loops: CDR1 DFQATT, CDR2 SNEGSKA (reference sequence). This CDR3 has 13 amino acids. V trimming: 7 bases; J trimming: 8 bases; junction bases outside the gene matches: 10. The CDR3 sequence is CSERSGGLDEQFF. CDR3 nucleotide sequence: TGCAGTGAGAGGTCAGGGGGCCTCGATGAGCAGTTCTTC.

The CDR3 region has the DNA TGCAGTGTAAACCCCCAGCGGGGTCGCACAGATACGCAGTATTTT. Protein sequence: CSVNPQRGRTDTQYF. This chain uses TRBV20-1 with TRBJ2-3, with 7 bases matching TRBD2. The V and J ends lost 7 bases and 1 base, in that order; junction bases with no gene match: 11. Looked up from germline, CDR1 is DFQATT and CDR2 is SNEGSKA (reference sequence). The CDR3 is 15 residues long.